This T cell receptor (beta chain) was documented in a study of Ad26.COV2.S vaccination and SARS-CoV-2 variants. Study summary: A participant enrolled in the COV1001 Ad26.COV2.S trial arm provided the sample.

Stated treatment: approximately 18 received Ad26.COV2.S at low or high dose, single or two shots; about 5 received placebo; per-sample allocation not given. Sampling was done on day 63 after the first vaccine or placebo injection. An Ad26 vector expressing Wuhan-strain SARS-CoV-2 spike served as the vaccine. Measured with immunoSEQ multiplex PCR; TCRdb has only the in-frame clones, and not every one. In the table there are more than 300,000 clones, approximately 86% of which are singletons. Germline CDR1 and CDR2: LGHNA and YNFKEQ. The CDR3 length is 13 residues. V shed 4 bases and J shed 2 bases, with 6 bases lying between them. Points from the study as a whole: Substantial post-vaccination breadth of spike-specific CD8+ and CD4+ T cell responses was reported. It was vaccine recipients, not placebo recipients, who had the higher spike-specific TCR breadth.

This clone has at least ten counts. The target antigen is unknown. The source of this sequence is a person between 18 and 65 years old who received the Ad26.COV2.S COVID-19 vaccine or a placebo. The rearrangement links TRBV4-2 to TRBJ1-3; no clear D. The specimen was peripheral blood, collected in a trial of Ad26.COV2.S vaccine versus placebo. The CDR3 loop reads CASSPDTGNTIYF. The CDR3 region has the DNA TGTGCCAGCAGCCCAGACACTGGAAACACCATATATTTT.